This entry lists 13 T cell receptor beta chains sequenced from one sample in a study of human T cells and chemical hapten exposure (dated by TCRdb to about 2021). Interpreted using the paper, the time point label stands for: pre-sensitization, week 0. Explained via the paper, the treatment or condition label denotes: therapeutic diphenylcyclopropenone sensitization with weekly scalp DPC. The library was built by means of RACE. TCRdb names NextSeq 500 as the instrument used. TCRdb ran its own pipeline on the public reads, namely fastp trimming at Q25 and MiXCR clone calling, and kept in-frame beta chains. Records with the same CDR3 protein are collapsed into one entry carrying the most frequent genes and DNA. The table for this sample lists tens of thousands of distinct CDR3 sequences; around 9.5% of them were counted only once. In total, the top ten clones hold approximately 3.9% of the sample. This specimen consisted of whole blood, obtained in connection with sensitization to the hapten diphenylcyclopropenone (DPC). These receptors came from a middle-aged woman with alopecia areata. Some clones in this sample may be carry-over from other donors' samples.

At least ten counts were recorded for this clonotype. This sequence joins TRBV6-5 and TRBJ2-1; 11 bases align to TRBD2. Germline V lookup: CDR1 MNHEY, CDR2 SVGAGI. This CDR3 is 17 amino acids long. V trimming: 2 bases; J trimming: 7 bases; junction bases outside the gene matches: 10. CDR3 amino acids: CASSYTIAGGSGNEQFF. The CDR3 DNA follows: TGTGCCAGCAGTTACACAATAGCGGGGGGGTCCGGGAATGAGCAGTTCTTC.

At least ten counts were recorded for this clonotype. V and J are TRBV6-5 and TRBJ1-1; 8 bases align to TRBD1. V lost 6 bases and J lost 4; bases outside the gene matches: 4. Germline V gene lookup returns CDR1 MNHEY and CDR2 SVGAGI. The CDR3 length is 13 residues. DNA of the CDR3: TGTGCCAGCAGCCCCACAGGGGGCACTGAAGCTTTCTTT. Its translation: CASSPTGGTEAFF.

This clonotype has at least ten counts. The CDR3 sequence is CASRRTENTEAFF. The CDR3 coding sequence is TGTGCCAGCAGACGGACCGAGAACACTGAAGCTTTCTTT. This rearrangement joins TRBV12-3 or TRBV12-4 to TRBJ1-1; D gene uncertain. CDR3 length equals 13 residues. V gave up 6 bases and J gave up 1 base, with 9 bases separating them.

This clonotype has at least ten counts. The chain uses TRBV20-1 and TRBJ1-1; D is unresolved. The length of the CDR3 is 13 residues. CDR1 is DFQATT and CDR2 is SNEGSKA in the germline V gene (reference sequence). V was clipped by 2 bases and J by 8 bases, with 15 bases between them. This chain's CDR3 is CSARPLGLREAFF. The CDR3 DNA sequence: TGCAGTGCTAGACCCCTCGGGCTACGGGAAGCTTTCTTT.

This clonotype was seen a handful of times. The chain couples TRBV7-9 to TRBJ2-7; D could derive from TRBD1 or TRBD2 (5 bases each). CDR3 length: 13 residues. The V gene lost 5 bases and the J gene lost 5 bases, with 13 bases spanning the gap. Germline loops: CDR1 SEHNR, CDR2 FQNEAQ (reference sequence). CDR3 protein: CASSPQGAHEQYF. The CDR3 nucleotides are TGTGCCAGCAGCCCGCAGGGAGCCCACGAGCAGTACTTC.

This clonotype occurred a few times. The chain couples TRBV6-1 to TRBJ2-7; 8 bases map to TRBD1. J gave up 5 bases and V 6 bases, and 9 bases lay outside the gene matches. The CDR3 runs 14 residues. Per the germline V gene, CDR1 is MNHNS and CDR2 is SASEGT. The CDR3 sequence: CASRTGQGTHEQYF. For the CDR3, the DNA is TGTGCCAGCAGGACCGGACAGGGTACTCACGAGCAGTACTTC.

This clonotype was recorded many times. The V and J genes are TRBV4-1 and TRBJ2-4, with D uncertain. V was clipped by 0 bases and J by 6 bases, with 6 bases between them. From germline, CDR1 is MGHRA and CDR2 YSYEKL. The CDR3 has 13 residues. CDR3 sequence reads: CASSQDWANIQYF. CDR3 in DNA: TGCGCCAGCAGCCAAGATTGGGCAAACATTCAGTACTTC.

This rearrangement joins TRBV7-2 to TRBJ2-7; D unclear. The germline gives CDR1 SGHTA, CDR2 FQGNSA. The germline V and J ends were trimmed by 5 bases and 0 bases, with 14 bases remaining between them. The CDR3 length is 15 residues. Here the CDR3 DNA reads TGTGCCAGCAGCCTTAGGCCCACCAGCTCCTACGAGCAGTACTTC. Translated, it gives CASSLRPTSSYEQYF. Using reference TRBV7-2 and TRBJ2-7 for the parts outside the CDR3, the full variable domain is GAGVSQSPSNKVTEKGKDVELRCDPISGHTALYWYRQSLGQGLEFLIYFQGNSAPDKSGLPSDRFSAERTGGSVSTLTIQRTQQEDSAVYLCASSLRPTSSYEQYFGPGTRLTVT.

The V gene is TRBV4-2, the J gene TRBJ2-7; D may be TRBD2 (6 bases). Trimming took off 0 bases at V and 0 bases at J, with 15 bases between the two ends. CDR3 length: 17 amino acids. Germline V CDR1 and CDR2: LGHNA, YNFKEQ. In DNA form, the CDR3 reads TGTGCCAGCAGCCAAGAAAAGGGCGCGGGGAGCTCCTACGAGCAGTACTTC. Its translation: CASSQEKGAGSSYEQYF.

This clonotype was counted a few times. DNA for the CDR3: TGTGCCAGCAGTTTAATCGGGTTTGGGACTAGCGGCCAAGAGACCCAGTACTTC. Translating it yields CASSLIGFGTSGQETQYF. The V call is TRBV12-3 or TRBV12-4, the J call TRBJ2-5, with TRBD2 matching 11 bases. The CDR3 sequence is 18 residues long. V lost 2 bases and J lost 1; bases outside the gene matches: 9.

This clonotype was detected many times. This rearrangement joins TRBV20-1 to TRBJ2-7, with D tentatively TRBD1 or TRBD2 (5 bases each). This CDR3 spans 13 amino acids. Germline CDR1 and CDR2: DFQATT and SNEGSKA (reference sequence). CDR3 bases: TGCAGCGGGGACGGCCAATTGAACTACGAGCAGTACTTC. Its translation: CSGDGQLNYEQYF.

This clonotype was observed many times. The chain joins TRBV10-3 to TRBJ1-2; TRBD1 matches at 7 bases. In germline, CDR1 is ENHRY, CDR2 SYGVKD. This CDR3 is built from 14 residues. Trimming removed 6 bases from V and 4 bases from J; junction bases left unmatched: 8. The CDR3 region has the DNA TGTGCCATCAGGGACGGGACAGTCCTCTATGGCTACACCTTC. Protein sequence: CAIRDGTVLYGYTF.

The rearrangement uses TRBV7-8 and TRBJ2-6; D is unresolved. The CDR3 is 15 amino acids. Germline V gene data show CDR1 as SGHVS and CDR2 as FQNEAQ. V lost 4 bases and J lost 0, with 7 bases in between. In DNA, the CDR3 is TGTGCCAGCAGCTCCACTTTCTCTGGGGCCAACGTCCTGACTTTC. Encoded protein: CASSSTFSGANVLTF.